The following is a TCR beta chain sequence with its context. The target antigen is unknown. The data stem from a study of T cells after yellow fever vaccination. Universal primer sites and UMIs were introduced during 5'RACE template-switching synthesis of TCR cDNA. TCRdb reprocessed the 5' RACE reads via MiXCR and lists one record per CDR3 protein. The sample lists tens of thousands of distinct CDR3 sequences; roughly 7.4% were seen once. Whole-study results and caveats: Weaker overall, the secondary response nonetheless peaked faster (day 5 versus 15). Contamination of FACS-sorted repertoires by abundant clonotypes from the bulk population could occur. Across the CD4 and CD8 compartments, a small share of clonotypes was present in both.

The CDR3 contains 15 residues. Germline assignment: CDR1 MNHEY and CDR2 SVGAGI. The V end was cut by 0 bases, the J end by 2 bases, with 7 bases between. Sequences were derived from CD8+ T cells sorted from PBMCs, sampled on the day of the yellow fever booster vaccination. The receptor was derived from a man aged 25 to 45 who received the YFV17D yellow fever vaccine. The chain joins TRBV6-5 to TRBJ2-2; D is possibly TRBD1 or TRBD2 (5 bases each). The CDR3 nucleotides are TGTGCCAGCAGTTACTCTGGGGGAAACACCGGGGAGCTGTTTTTT. The encoded protein is CASSYSGGNTGELFF.